This TCR beta chain was identified during a study of cytomegalovirus exposure and HLA in healthy donors. V lost 0 bases, J lost 5 bases, and 7 bases lay in between. The CDR3 is made up of 14 amino acids. From germline, CDR1 is MNHEY and CDR2 SVGAGI. Primers: 60 Vbeta forward and 13 Jbeta reverse. Assay: immunoSEQ multiplex PCR; the TCRdb copy retains only in-frame clones and omits some. The sample carries approximately 130,000 clones, about 70% recorded once. This clone was counted only a few times. This receptor was taken from a woman aged 40 to 55 in good health and CMV-seronegative. V and J are TRBV6-5 and TRBJ2-2, with D tentatively TRBD1 (6 bases). The sample was PBMCs. CDR3 DNA sequence: TGTGCCAGCAGTTACTCGAGGGGGACCGGGGAGCTGTTTTTT. Its protein product is CASSYSRGTGELFF.